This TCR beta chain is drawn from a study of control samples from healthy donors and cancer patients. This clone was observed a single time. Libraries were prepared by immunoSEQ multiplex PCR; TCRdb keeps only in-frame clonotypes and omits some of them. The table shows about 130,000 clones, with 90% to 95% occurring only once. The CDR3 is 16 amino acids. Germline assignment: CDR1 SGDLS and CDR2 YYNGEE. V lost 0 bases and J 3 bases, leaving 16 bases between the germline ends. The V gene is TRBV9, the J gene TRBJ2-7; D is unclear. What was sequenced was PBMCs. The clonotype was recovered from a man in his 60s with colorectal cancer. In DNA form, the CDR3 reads TGTGCCAGCAGCGTAGGTCTCCAGTTCGTTAACTACGAGCAGTACTTC. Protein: CASSVGLQFVNYEQYF.